The text below deals with one TCR beta chain. This clonotype was picked up a small number of times. Its antigen remains undetermined. No base quality values were provided; no much bigger clone lies one nucleotide off. Its CDR3 holds 15 amino acids, cysteine through phenylalanine. CDR3 DNA only is kept here, 45 bases in frame from base 1. The junction shows trimming of 6 bases on V and 3 bases on J, plus 16 bases between the germline ends. The data were obtained in a study of T-cell reconstitution after alpha-beta-depleted transplantation in children listed by TCRdb under 2016. Regarding the complete study: Using TCR repertoire profiling, the study followed T-cell immune reconstitution in a quantitative way in children after TCRalphabeta/CD19-depleted allogeneic hematopoietic cell transplantation. Findings and caveats that apply to the study as a whole: The high TCRbeta diversity at day 60 in some patients was ascribed to recipient T cells and intrathymic progenitors that had survived conditioning. About two months after transplant, the apparently early recovery of alphabetaT-cell counts reportedly depended on just several hundred clones that had expanded rapidly and came from non-depleted graft cells. Over the following months the frequencies of hyperexpanded clones went down, and after one year T-cell counts and TCRbeta diversity were mostly credited to newly produced T cells.

Taken with the paper, the label for treatment or condition translates to: allogeneic hematopoietic cell transplantation with graft depleted of TCRalphabeta T cells and CD19 B cells. Transplant recipients were children who received TCRalphabeta/CD19-depleted allogeneic hematopoietic cell grafts. The library relied on PCR. Sequenced on an Illumina HiSeq 2500. TCR library preparation used molecular barcoding, with unique molecular identifiers applied to normalize quantification of the TCRbeta repertoire. The public reads were run again by TCRdb, first through fastp at Q25 and then through MiXCR, and only productive beta chains were kept. One record per CDR3 amino acid sequence lists the most common genes and DNA. This sample gives approximately 270,000 distinct CDR3 sequences in total; around 25% of them show up just once. The ten top clones hold about 5% of the sample.

The clonotype comes from a female patient aged 2-10 years who had a stem cell transplant for congenital amegakaryocytic thrombocytopenia, so the T cells may come from the graft donor. In this chain, TRBV12-3 or TRBV12-4 is recombined with TRBJ2-3; TRBD1 is perhaps the D gene, given 6 matching bases. Sample: PBMCs, mostly from graft donor cells, taken 360 days after TCRalphabeta/CD19-depleted stem cell transplant. The CDR3 protein is CASSSLLGATDTQYF. The DNA sequence reads TGTGCCAGCAGCTCGCTTCTGGGGGCGACAGATACGCAGTATTTT.